This entry features one T cell receptor (beta chain) sequence. The data were taken from a study of blood T cell repertoires in COVID-19. Across the study: Acute and convalescent COVID-19 samples came from the United States, Italy and Spain. Sources were T cells, B-cell-depleted T cells, or PBMCs; the material itself was cDNA or gDNA.

Under the authors' procedure: Reference gene primers were amplified, and this amplification served to estimate nucleated cell counts. Using immunoSEQ multiplex PCR, the repertoire was profiled, and TCRdb retains in-frame clones only, with some absent. V and J calls and clone size are as listed in that table; D and trimming were resolved from the DNA. Altogether around 100,000 clones are present, approximately 81% being singletons, with the ten largest covering 1.5% to 2%. Germline assignment: CDR1 DFQATT and CDR2 SNEGSKA (reference sequence). V lost 3 bases and J 3 bases, leaving 11 bases between the germline ends. The CDR3 sequence is 13 residues long.

Sequences were obtained from peripheral blood. The chain employs TRBV20-1 and TRBJ1-1; no firm D call. The TCR comes from an older woman with active or convalescent COVID-19. This chain's CDR3 is CSASSGTYTEAFF. The DNA of the CDR3 is TGCAGTGCTAGTTCGGGTACGTACACTGAAGCTTTCTTT.